The rows below give T cell receptor beta chains drawn from one sample of a study of PD-1 blockade in classical Hodgkin lymphoma. Using immunoSEQ multiplex PCR, the repertoire was profiled, and TCRdb retains in-frame clones only, with some absent. In the table there are around 2,900 clones, roughly 79% of which are singletons. Sequences were derived from CD8+ T cells from blood, sampled before the fourth cycle of nivolumab. Every receptor here comes from a human donor with classical Hodgkin lymphoma. CDR3s include the opening cysteine and the closing phenylalanine or tryptophan. D genes are given only for firm matches. The size field is filled for only some rows; it gives once, few, many or a size class.

abundance: once; v_gene: TRBV6-5; j_gene: TRBJ1-2; d_gene: -; CDR3aa: CASSGTGHYGYTF; CDR3nt: TGTGCCAGCAGTGGTACGGGGCACTATGGCTACACCTTC
abundance: -; v_gene: TRBV7-3; j_gene: TRBJ1-2; d_gene: -; CDR3aa: CASSPTGYGYGYTF; CDR3nt: TGTGCCAGCAGCCCCACAGGGTATGGCTATGGCTACACCTTC
abundance: -; v_gene: TRBV9; j_gene: TRBJ2-7; d_gene: TRBD1; CDR3aa: CASSSRDRGYYEQYF; CDR3nt: TGTGCCAGCAGCTCCCGGGACAGGGGGTACTACGAGCAGTACTTC
abundance: -; v_gene: TRBV7-8; j_gene: TRBJ2-1; d_gene: TRBD2; CDR3aa: CASSSGLAGSNEQFF; CDR3nt: TGTGCCAGCAGCTCGGGACTAGCGGGGTCAAATGAGCAGTTCTTC
abundance: once; v_gene: TRBV7-2; j_gene: TRBJ2-2; d_gene: TRBD1; CDR3aa: CASSLAGLGQAVTGELFF; CDR3nt: TGTGCCAGCAGCTTAGCGGGGCTGGGACAGGCGGTCACCGGGGAGCTGTTTTTT
abundance: few; v_gene: TRBV4-2; j_gene: TRBJ1-6; d_gene: -; CDR3aa: CASSLGSDALGSPLHF; CDR3nt: TGTGCCAGCAGCCTTGGGTCCGATGCCTTAGGGTCACCCCTCCACTTT
abundance: -; v_gene: TRBV27; j_gene: TRBJ1-5; d_gene: -; CDR3aa: CASSFNGAQPQHF; CDR3nt: TGTGCCAGCAGTTTTAACGGGGCCCAGCCCCAGCATTTT
abundance: -; v_gene: TRBV14; j_gene: TRBJ1-4; d_gene: -; CDR3aa: CASSQDDGPVGEKLFF; CDR3nt: TGTGCCAGCAGCCAAGACGACGGGCCCGTGGGAGAAAAACTGTTTTTT
abundance: -; v_gene: TRBV4-2; j_gene: TRBJ1-5; d_gene: -; CDR3aa: CASSVQGYSNQPQHF; CDR3nt: TGTGCCAGCAGCGTACAGGGTTATAGCAATCAGCCCCAGCATTTT
abundance: once; v_gene: TRBV5-4; j_gene: TRBJ2-2; d_gene: TRBD2; CDR3aa: CASSLWEGTGELFF; CDR3nt: TGTGCCAGCAGCTTGTGGGAGGGCACCGGGGAGCTGTTTTTT
abundance: few; v_gene: TRBV4-3; j_gene: TRBJ2-5; d_gene: -; CDR3aa: CASSQDWLADLQTQYF; CDR3nt: TGCGCCAGCAGCCAAGACTGGCTAGCTGACTTACAGACCCAGTACTTC
abundance: -; v_gene: TRBV19; j_gene: TRBJ2-7; d_gene: TRBD1; CDR3aa: CASSLGQGASEQYF; CDR3nt: TGTGCCAGTAGCCTGGGACAGGGGGCTAGCGAGCAGTACTTC
abundance: -; v_gene: TRBV5-1; j_gene: TRBJ2-7; d_gene: TRBD1; CDR3aa: CASSYPTGFHEQYF; CDR3nt: TGTGCCAGCAGCTATCCGACAGGGTTTCACGAGCAGTACTTC
abundance: -; v_gene: TRBV12-5; j_gene: TRBJ1-1; d_gene: TRBD1; CDR3aa: CASGLRRQGGSEAFF; CDR3nt: TGTGCTAGTGGTTTAAGGAGACAGGGAGGGAGTGAAGCTTTCTTT
abundance: -; v_gene: TRBV4-3; j_gene: TRBJ1-1; d_gene: -; CDR3aa: CASSQEAVNTEAFF; CDR3nt: TGCGCCAGCAGCCAAGAAGCGGTGAACACTGAAGCTTTCTTT
abundance: -; v_gene: TRBV5-4; j_gene: TRBJ1-1; d_gene: TRBD1; CDR3aa: CASTRQGITEAFF; CDR3nt: TGTGCCAGCACCCGACAGGGGATCACTGAAGCTTTCTTT
abundance: -; v_gene: TRBV7-9; j_gene: TRBJ1-2; d_gene: -; CDR3aa: CASSLIVHYGYTF; CDR3nt: TGTGCCAGCAGCTTAATAGTGCACTATGGCTACACCTTC
abundance: -; v_gene: TRBV6-5; j_gene: TRBJ2-1; d_gene: TRBD2; CDR3aa: CASRSTLAFNEQFF; CDR3nt: TGTGCCAGCAGATCAACACTAGCGTTCAATGAGCAGTTCTTC
abundance: -; v_gene: TRBV7-9; j_gene: TRBJ2-1; d_gene: TRBD2; CDR3aa: CASSHPERGTGNEQFF; CDR3nt: TGTGCCAGCAGCCATCCGGAGCGGGGGACGGGAAATGAGCAGTTCTTC
abundance: -; v_gene: TRBV6-5; j_gene: TRBJ2-3; d_gene: -; CDR3aa: CACGGRSSTDTQYF; CDR3nt: TGTGCTTGTGGGGGTAGGTCTAGCACAGATACGCAGTATTTT
abundance: -; v_gene: TRBV4-1; j_gene: TRBJ2-2; d_gene: -; CDR3aa: CASSQNTGELFF; CDR3nt: TGCGCCAGCAGCCAAAACACCGGGGAGCTGTTTTTT
abundance: -; v_gene: TRBV19; j_gene: TRBJ1-2; d_gene: TRBD1; CDR3aa: CASIGTGDGYTF; CDR3nt: TGTGCCAGTATCGGGACAGGGGACGGCTACACCTTC
abundance: -; v_gene: TRBV7-9; j_gene: TRBJ2-2; d_gene: TRBD2; CDR3aa: CASSPPSGGVRNGELFF; CDR3nt: TGTGCCAGCAGCCCCCCAAGCGGGGGGGTTAGGAACGGGGAGCTGTTTTTT
abundance: once; v_gene: TRBV19; j_gene: TRBJ2-7; d_gene: -; CDR3aa: CASSIDGGAREQYF; CDR3nt: TGTGCCAGTAGTATAGATGGGGGGGCGCGTGAGCAGTACTTC
abundance: few; v_gene: TRBV18; j_gene: TRBJ1-4; d_gene: -; CDR3aa: CASSPPGLLNMFF; CDR3nt: TGTGCCAGCTCACCACCGGGCCTCCTTAACATGTTTTTT
abundance: -; v_gene: TRBV19; j_gene: TRBJ1-5; d_gene: -; CDR3aa: CASSLVPGSNFHQPQHF; CDR3nt: TGTGCCAGTAGCCTTGTCCCAGGGAGTAATTTTCATCAGCCCCAGCATTTT
abundance: -; v_gene: TRBV5-5; j_gene: TRBJ1-1; d_gene: -; CDR3aa: CASSLGPGTEAFF; CDR3nt: TGTGCCAGCAGCTTAGGGCCTGGGACTGAAGCTTTCTTT
abundance: few; v_gene: TRBV4-1; j_gene: TRBJ2-7; d_gene: -; CDR3aa: CASSQDHAGTYEQYF; CDR3nt: TGCGCCAGCAGCCAAGATCATGCCGGTACCTACGAGCAGTACTTC
abundance: -; v_gene: TRBV25-1; j_gene: TRBJ1-2; d_gene: -; CDR3aa: CASSDTGSNYGYTF; CDR3nt: TGTGCCAGCAGTGACACAGGGTCTAACTATGGCTACACCTTC
abundance: -; v_gene: TRBV10-3; j_gene: TRBJ2-7; d_gene: -; CDR3aa: CAISESTSDRRPYEQYF; CDR3nt: TGTGCCATCAGTGAGTCCACCAGTGACAGACGTCCCTACGAGCAGTACTTC
abundance: -; v_gene: TRBV11-2; j_gene: TRBJ1-5; d_gene: -; CDR3aa: CASSFGTPGTQHF; CDR3nt: TGTGCCAGCAGCTTTGGGACTCCCGGGACCCAGCATTTT
abundance: few; v_gene: TRBV4-1; j_gene: TRBJ2-2; d_gene: -; CDR3aa: CASSQDQGYDTGELFF; CDR3nt: TGCGCCAGCAGCCAAGATCAGGGATACGACACCGGGGAGCTGTTTTTT
abundance: -; v_gene: TRBV19; j_gene: TRBJ1-1; d_gene: -; CDR3aa: CASSTPDPSTEAFF; CDR3nt: TGTGCCAGTAGCACGCCGGACCCGAGCACTGAAGCTTTCTTT
abundance: -; v_gene: TRBV7-2; j_gene: TRBJ2-5; d_gene: -; CDR3aa: CASSRGGGIQETQYF; CDR3nt: TGTGCCAGCAGCCGGGGAGGGGGGATACAAGAGACCCAGTACTTC
abundance: -; v_gene: TRBV4-1; j_gene: TRBJ1-1; d_gene: -; CDR3aa: CASSQAGGRTEAFF; CDR3nt: TGCGCCAGCAGCCAAGCGGGGGGCCGAACTGAAGCTTTCTTT
abundance: few; v_gene: TRBV6-5; j_gene: TRBJ2-5; d_gene: -; CDR3aa: CASGFEGTETQYF; CDR3nt: TGTGCCAGCGGATTCGAGGGGACGGAGACCCAGTACTTC
abundance: -; v_gene: TRBV7-3; j_gene: TRBJ2-3; d_gene: -; CDR3aa: CASSSPQDRGGTDTQYF; CDR3nt: TGTGCCAGCAGCTCCCCTCAAGACCGCGGAGGTACAGATACGCAGTATTTT
abundance: -; v_gene: TRBV28; j_gene: TRBJ2-7; d_gene: TRBD2; CDR3aa: CASSYTSGGPHGRDSSYEQYF; CDR3nt: TGTGCCAGCAGTTATACTAGCGGGGGTCCTCATGGGAGGGACTCCTCCTACGAGCAGTACTTC
abundance: -; v_gene: TRBV6-6; j_gene: TRBJ2-3; d_gene: TRBD2; CDR3aa: CASSPTSGYTDTQYF; CDR3nt: TGTGCCAGCAGTCCCACTAGCGGATACACAGATACGCAGTATTTT
abundance: -; v_gene: TRBV7-9; j_gene: TRBJ1-3; d_gene: -; CDR3aa: CASSIREGAGNTIYF; CDR3nt: TGTGCCAGCAGCATTAGGGAGGGGGCTGGAAACACCATATATTTT
abundance: -; v_gene: TRBV10-1; j_gene: TRBJ1-1; d_gene: -; CDR3aa: CASSNEDVDGNTEAFF; CDR3nt: TGCGCCAGCAGTAACGAAGACGTGGACGGAAACACTGAAGCTTTCTTT
abundance: -; v_gene: TRBV11-2; j_gene: TRBJ1-3; d_gene: -; CDR3aa: CASSDSDGNTIYF; CDR3nt: TGTGCCAGCAGCGATTCAGACGGAAACACCATATATTTT
abundance: -; v_gene: TRBV4-3; j_gene: TRBJ2-7; d_gene: -; CDR3aa: CASSQDRAGRYEQYF; CDR3nt: TGCGCCAGCAGCCAAGATCGGGCAGGGAGATACGAGCAGTACTTC
abundance: few; v_gene: TRBV30; j_gene: TRBJ1-1; d_gene: -; CDR3aa: CASTAGLNTEAFF; CDR3nt: TGTGCCTCGACGGCAGGACTGAACACTGAAGCTTTCTTT
abundance: few; v_gene: TRBV4-1; j_gene: TRBJ1-6; d_gene: -; CDR3aa: CASSPKSGGNSPLHF; CDR3nt: TGCGCCAGCAGCCCAAAAAGCGGGGGTAATTCACCCCTCCACTTT
abundance: -; v_gene: TRBV28; j_gene: TRBJ1-5; d_gene: -; CDR3aa: CASSPRGGNQPQHF; CDR3nt: TGTGCCAGCAGTCCCCGGGGCGGCAATCAGCCCCAGCATTTT